This TCR beta chain was recorded in a study of blood T cell repertoires in COVID-19. This clone has only a few counts. CDR3 length equals 17 residues. The germline gives CDR1 SGHVS, CDR2 FNYEAQ. V lost 5 bases and J 8 bases, leaving 24 bases between the germline ends. Sequencing was performed with immunoSEQ multiplex PCR; in TCRdb, only in-frame clones are kept and a portion is missing. The sample includes hundreds of thousands of clones, around 86% seen only once; the top ten take 1.6%. The chain has TRBV7-6 and TRBJ1-4; maybe TRBD1 (6 bases). Sequencing used PBMCs or T cells enriched from blood (not recorded which). This sequence originates from a woman aged 45 to 65 who had recovered from COVID-19. The CDR3 region has the DNA TGTGCCAGCAGCCCGTTTCGTTCGGGCAGGGGAGTCGAAAAACTGTTTTTT. It yields the protein CASSPFRSGRGVEKLFF.